This TCR beta chain comes out of a study of technical replicates of blood from a few donors. This CDR3 region has 15 residues. Germline lookup yields CDR1 SGDLS and CDR2 YYNGEE. The germline V and J ends were trimmed by 0 bases and 3 bases, with 13 bases remaining between them. TCRdb's copy holds only in-frame clones and misses some; the assay was immunoSEQ multiplex PCR. The sample lists just over 75,000 clones, 85% to 95% occurring once. The material sequenced was T cells isolated from PBMCs. The clonotype was recovered from a human donor in good health. The chain joins TRBV9 to TRBJ2-7; D gene uncertain. DNA for the CDR3: TGTGCCAGCAGCGTAGGAGGCAGAAGTTACTACGAGCAGTACTTC. Its translation: CASSVGGRSYYEQYF.